Below are 17 T cell receptor beta chains sequenced from a single sample in a study of blood T cell repertoires in COVID-19. Data came from immunoSEQ multiplex PCR; TCRdb stores just in-frame clones and leaves some out. In the table there are under 250,000 clones, about 88% of which are singletons. Material: peripheral blood. The receptors were sampled from a man aged 40-49 years with acute or convalescent COVID-19.

This chain connects TRBV7-3 to TRBJ2-7; 11 nucleotides match TRBD2. In germline, CDR1 is SGHTA, CDR2 FQGTGA. This CDR3 contains 13 residues. J gave up 0 bases and V 10 bases, and 2 bases lay outside the gene matches. The CDR3 nucleotides read TGTGCCACCGGGACTAGCGGCTCCTACGAGCAGTACTTC. This translates into CATGTSGSYEQYF.

This clone was picked up one time. This chain uses TRBV4-1 with TRBJ2-1; 12 bases map to TRBD2. This CDR3 is built from 15 residues. Unmatched junction bases numbered 8, after V lost 7 bases and J lost 7 bases. Germline V gene sequence: CDR1 MGHRA, CDR2 YSYEKL. This CDR3 is CASIPTSGGLNEQFF. In nucleotides, the CDR3 is TGCGCCAGCATTCCGACTAGCGGGGGCCTTAATGAGCAGTTCTTC.

The chain is built from TRBV5-1 and TRBJ2-1, with 15 bases fitting TRBD2. CDR1 SGHRS and CDR2 YFSETQ come from the germline V gene. The CDR3 sequence is 15 residues long. The V segment lost 0 bases and the J segment 8 bases; nucleotides outside the gene matches: 0. The CDR3 region is CASSLGTSGRDEQFF. In DNA form, the CDR3 reads TGCGCCAGCAGCTTGGGGACTAGCGGGAGGGATGAGCAGTTCTTC.

Points on this clone: Other nucleotide sequences in the sample specify the same CDR3. The V call is TRBV10-3, the J call TRBJ1-6; weak D call: TRBD1 (5 bases). CDR3 length equals 13 residues. Germline-derived CDR1 and CDR2 are ENHRY and SYGVKD. V gave up 3 bases and J gave up 9 bases, with 9 bases separating them. The CDR3 protein is CAISDGGSSPLHF. The CDR3 DNA sequence: TGTGCCATCAGTGACGGGGGGAGTTCACCCCTCCACTTT.

The CDR3 sequence: CASSLDRVRTEAFF. CDR3 nucleotides: TGTGCCAGCAGCCTGGACAGGGTCCGCACTGAAGCTTTCTTT. This chain uses TRBV5-5 with TRBJ1-1; 8 nucleotides align to TRBD1. The CDR3 consists of 14 residues. With 4 bases clipped from V and 4 bases from J, the junction kept 6 bases outside the gene matches. Germline lookup yields CDR1 SGHKS and CDR2 YYEKEE (reference sequence).

This clone appeared a few times. The chain joins TRBV7-9 to TRBJ2-1, with D unresolved. CDR1 is SEHNR and CDR2 is FQNEAQ in the germline V gene (reference sequence). Trimming removed 2 bases at V and 9 bases at J, with 11 bases between. The CDR3 has 13 residues. In DNA, the CDR3 is TGTGCCAGCAGCTTACGACAAACCAGTGAGCAGTTCTTC. Amino acids: CASSLRQTSEQFF. The full variable domain, in which reference TRBV7-9 and TRBJ2-1 provide the parts outside the CDR3, is DTGVSQNPRHKITKRGQNVTFRCDPISEHNRLYWYRQTLGQGPEFLTYFQNEAQLEKSRLLSDRFSAERPKGSFSTLEIQRTEQGDSAMYLCASSLRQTSEQFFGPGTRLTVL.

This clone has just a few counts. The rearrangement joins TRBV4-1 to TRBJ2-7, with D possibly TRBD2 on 5 matching bases. Per the germline V gene, CDR1 is MGHRA and CDR2 is YSYEKL. V was trimmed by 4 bases and J by 0 bases, leaving 19 bases between them. The CDR3 sequence is 17 residues long. The CDR3 reads CASSLLRSDSSSYEQYF. The CDR3, as DNA: TGCGCCAGCAGCCTACTGCGTTCGGACTCCAGCTCCTACGAGCAGTACTTC.

CDR3 sequence reads: CASSFGGGDEKLFF. DNA of the CDR3: TGTGCCAGCAGCTTCGGAGGGGGCGATGAAAAACTGTTTTTT. The chain has TRBV11-2 and TRBJ1-4, with TRBD1 matching 7 bases. Germline V gives CDR1 SGHAT, CDR2 FQNNGV. J lost 6 bases, V lost 3 bases, and 4 bases had no gene match. The CDR3 extends over 14 amino acids.

This clone was seen only once. The chain links TRBV29-1 to TRBJ1-1; 7 nucleotides agree with TRBD1. Per germline, CDR1 SQVTM and CDR2 ANQGSEA. With V trimmed by 3 bases and J by 11 bases, 3 bases remained unmatched. The CDR3 runs to 10 residues. CDR3 protein: CSVETGRAFF. DNA of the CDR3: TGCAGCGTTGAGACAGGGCGCGCTTTCTTT. The full variable domain, in which reference TRBV29-1 and TRBJ1-1 provide the parts outside the CDR3, is SAVISQKPSRDICQRGTSLTIQCQVDSQVTMMFWYRQQPGQSLTLIATANQGSEATYESGFVIDKFPISRPNLTFSTLTVSNMSPEDSSIYLCSVETGRAFFGQGTRLTVV.

This chain joins TRBV19 and TRBJ1-5; 8 positions agree with TRBD1. This CDR3 spans 16 amino acids. Germline values: CDR1 LNHDA, CDR2 SQIVND (reference sequence). The junction had 8 bases not matched to a gene; V was cut back by 4 bases and J by 3 bases. The CDR3 nucleotides read TGTGCCAGTAGTACCCTTAGGACAGGGTCCAATCAGCCCCAGCATTTT. This gives the protein CASSTLRTGSNQPQHF. Full variable domain (outside the CDR3, taken from reference TRBV19 and TRBJ1-5): DGGITQSPKYLFRKEGQNVTLSCEQNLNHDAMYWYRQDPGQGLRLIYYSQIVNDFQKGDIAEGYSVSREKKESFPLTVTSAQKNPTAFYLCASSTLRTGSNQPQHFGDGTRLSIL.

The V and J genes are TRBV19 and TRBJ1-5; D gene ambiguous. V was cut by 0 bases and J by 3 bases, with 12 bases left in between. There are 16 residues in the CDR3. Per germline, CDR1 LNHDA and CDR2 SQIVND (reference sequence). This CDR3 is CASSIDRGPNNQPQHF. CDR3 in DNA: TGTGCCAGTAGTATAGATCGAGGGCCAAACAATCAGCCCCAGCATTTT. Full variable domain (remainder filled in from reference TRBV19 and TRBJ1-5): DGGITQSPKYLFRKEGQNVTLSCEQNLNHDAMYWYRQDPGQGLRLIYYSQIVNDFQKGDIAEGYSVSREKKESFPLTVTSAQKNPTAFYLCASSIDRGPNNQPQHFGDGTRLSIL.

In this sample, this clone turned up a few times. This rearrangement joins TRBV7-3 to TRBJ2-7; 9 nucleotides match TRBD2. The CDR3 contains 15 residues. The germline gives CDR1 SGHTA, CDR2 FQGTGA. J gave up 0 bases and V 5 bases, and 5 bases lay outside the gene matches. The CDR3 spells CASSALAGSSYEQYF. The CDR3 DNA is TGTGCCAGCAGCGCTCTAGCGGGAAGCTCCTACGAGCAGTACTTC.

This clone has only one observation. The V gene is TRBV28, the J gene TRBJ2-7; TRBD2 might be the D (7 bases). The CDR3 consists of 11 residues. Germline CDR1 and CDR2: MDHEN and SYDVKM. The V end was cut by 8 bases, the J end by 7 bases, with 12 bases between. CDR3 residues: CASGGGGEQYF. In DNA, the CDR3 is TGTGCCAGCGGGGGGGGCGGTGAGCAGTACTTC.

The CDR3 sequence: CASSQGTPQETQYF. DNA of the CDR3: TGCGCCAGCAGTCAAGGGACACCGCAAGAGACCCAGTACTTC. The chain couples TRBV23-1 to TRBJ2-5, with D possibly TRBD1 on 6 matching bases. Being an ORF, TRBV23-1 has a function that is uncertain. Trimming cost V 2 bases and J 2 bases, with 9 bases left between them. CDR3 length equals 14 residues.

The CDR3 here is CASSIDPHTGQETQYF. The CDR3 DNA reads as TGTGCCAGTAGTATAGATCCCCACACAGGGCAGGAGACCCAGTACTTC. The rearrangement joins TRBV19 to TRBJ2-5; D may be TRBD1 (6 bases). The germline gives CDR1 LNHDA, CDR2 SQIVND (reference sequence). V lost 0 bases, J lost 5 bases, and 16 bases lay in between. The CDR3 has 16 amino acids. The full variable domain, rest sourced from reference TRBV19 and TRBJ2-5, is DGGITQSPKYLFRKEGQNVTLSCEQNLNHDAMYWYRQDPGQGLRLIYYSQIVNDFQKGDIAEGYSVSREKKESFPLTVTSAQKNPTAFYLCASSIDPHTGQETQYFGPGTRLLVL.

The genes are TRBV5-5 and TRBJ1-5, with D tentatively TRBD1 (5 bases). V was clipped by 0 bases and J by 4 bases, with 11 bases between them. Germline V lookup: CDR1 SGHKS, CDR2 YYEKEE (reference sequence). CDR3 length: 15 amino acids. CDR3 amino acids: CASSLVAGNNQPQHF. For the CDR3, the DNA is TGTGCCAGCAGCTTGGTTGCAGGGAATAATCAGCCCCAGCATTTT.

The CDR3 DNA sequence: TGTGCCAGCAGCCCGGTAGAATCTTCTATGCTAAATAATGAGCAGTTCTTC. It specifies CASSPVESSMLNNEQFF. The chain employs TRBV21-1 and TRBJ2-1; TRBD2 was called by the table and not checked on the DNA. TRBV21-1 is a pseudogene segment. This CDR3 has 17 residues.